The clone carrying this TCR beta chain was seen ten or more times. This sample's TCRbeta library carried unique molecular identifier barcodes. TCRdb independently ran MiXCR on the PCR reads; one entry per CDR3 protein. This repertoire shows some 640,000 distinct CDR3 sequences, about 15% found once; its top ten account for 1.1%. This specimen comes from a study of T-cell reconstitution after alpha-beta-depleted transplantation in children. CDR3 length: 14 amino acids. CDR1 SGHKS and CDR2 YYEKEE come from the germline V gene (reference sequence). V was shortened by 1 base and J by 2 bases, with 6 bases between the two germline ends.

Sequences were derived from PBMCs from the stem cell graft donor, sampled from the stem cell graft. The chain has TRBV5-5 and TRBJ2-2; D not resolved. The receptor's source is a human donor who donated a stem cell graft to a child with acute myeloid leukemia. The CDR3 is CASSLWSNTGELFF. CDR3 DNA sequence: TGTGCCAGCAGCTTGTGGAGTAACACCGGGGAGCTGTTTTTT.